Below, 4 T cell receptor beta chains from the same sample are listed, as sequenced in a study of shared clonotypes between healthy human individuals (dated by TCRdb to the early 2020s). CD8 naive samples consisted of CD45RO-negative cells that were positively selected for CCR7, yielding a CD45RA+CCR7+ population without TemRA cells. The method behind the library was the immunoSEQ multiplex PCR assay. Imported from immuneACCESS, the table was reduced by TCRdb to in-frame sequences with V and J called. These copies leave out some clones; in studies compared against another copy, an unresolved V gene accounts for under half, and the cause of the remainder is not known. This sample has over 2 million clones in its table, and 85% to 95% of those were observed once. The ten largest clones capture roughly 1% of the sample. The sample was naive CD8+ T cells sorted from blood. Per the publication, the cell subset or site label means: CD45RA+CCR7+. These receptors were collected from a man younger than 35 in good health.

The V and J genes are TRBV6-1 and TRBJ1-6; TRBD1 matches at 8 bases. The CDR3 contains 21 residues. The trim removed 0 bases at V and 1 base at J, leaving 14 bases unmatched. Germline CDR1 MNHNS, CDR2 SASEGT. The CDR3 loop is CASSEAVLDREGWSYNSPLHF. The CDR3 coding sequence is TGTGCCAGCAGTGAAGCTGTCCTGGACAGGGAGGGTTGGTCCTATAATTCACCCCTCCACTTT.

The J gene is TRBJ2-3, the V gene TRBV9; the D gene is possibly TRBD1 (6 bases). CDR3 length equals 14 residues. The germline V gene has CDR1 SGDLS and CDR2 YYNGEE. The V gene lost 1 base and the J gene lost 4 bases, with 10 bases spanning the gap. CDR3 nucleotides: TGTGCCAGCAGCGTAATTGGGGGCCCAGATACGCAGTATTTT. Translating it yields CASSVIGGPDTQYF.

This clone was counted once. This rearrangement joins TRBV19 to TRBJ2-7; D tentatively reads TRBD1 or TRBD2 (5 bases each). This CDR3 is built from 18 residues. With 4 bases removed from V and 1 base from J, the gap between germline ends came to 23 bases. Per the germline V gene, CDR1 is LNHDA and CDR2 is SQIVND (reference sequence). The CDR3 is CASSTHLTGWDLSYEQYF. The DNA of the CDR3 is TGTGCCAGTAGTACTCATTTAACGGGATGGGACCTATCCTACGAGCAGTACTTC.

Concerning this clone: In the same sample, other DNA sequences code for this CDR3. The J gene is TRBJ2-7, the V gene TRBV7-8; no clear D. V was cut by 4 bases and J by 0 bases, with 7 bases left in between. CDR3 length equals 13 residues. Germline lookup yields CDR1 SGHVS and CDR2 FQNEAQ. The CDR3 nucleotides read TGTGCCAGCAGCTCGGACGGCTCCTACGAGCAGTACTTC. Residues: CASSSDGSYEQYF.